This T cell receptor (beta chain) is from a study of identical twins. General study findings and limits: Fewer insertions characterized abundant cord blood beta clonotypes, whereas memory repertoires showed none.

In TCRdb, the 5' RACE reads were re-called with MiXCR into one record per CDR3 protein. The sample consists of roughly 490,000 distinct CDR3 sequences, about 13% of them appearing once. This clonotype was detected only a few times. Antigen specificity is unknown. The junction had 15 bases not matched to a gene; V was cut back by 4 bases and J by 13 bases. The CDR3 has 16 residues. Germline values: CDR1 LGHDT, CDR2 YNNKEL (reference sequence). In addition, the sample was reused for a study of yellow fever vaccine responses in identical twins. From that report: Reportedly, the response of twins' T cells to the vaccine seemed partly convergent, partly personalized.

This chain uses TRBV3-1 with TRBJ2-5; TRBD2 agrees at 13 bases. The sequencing sample was made of CD4+ T cells sorted from blood. The receptor's source is a young woman in good health. The CDR3 reads CASSLDLGTSGMAGYF. Written as DNA, the CDR3 is TGTGCCAGCAGCCTTGACCTCGGGACTAGCGGGATGGCAGGGTACTTC.